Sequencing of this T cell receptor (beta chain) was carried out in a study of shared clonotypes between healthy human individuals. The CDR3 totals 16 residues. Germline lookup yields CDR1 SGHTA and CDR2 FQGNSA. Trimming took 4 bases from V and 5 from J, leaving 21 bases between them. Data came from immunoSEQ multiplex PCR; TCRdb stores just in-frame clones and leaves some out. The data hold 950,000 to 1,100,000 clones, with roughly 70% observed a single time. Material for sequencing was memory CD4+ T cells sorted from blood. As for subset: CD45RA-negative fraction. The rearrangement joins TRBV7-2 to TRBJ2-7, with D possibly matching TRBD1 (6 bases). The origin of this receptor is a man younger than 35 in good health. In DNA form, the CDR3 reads TGTGCCAGCAGCTACCTTCTTGGGCAGGGGTGGGACGAGCAGTACTTC. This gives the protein CASSYLLGQGWDEQYF.